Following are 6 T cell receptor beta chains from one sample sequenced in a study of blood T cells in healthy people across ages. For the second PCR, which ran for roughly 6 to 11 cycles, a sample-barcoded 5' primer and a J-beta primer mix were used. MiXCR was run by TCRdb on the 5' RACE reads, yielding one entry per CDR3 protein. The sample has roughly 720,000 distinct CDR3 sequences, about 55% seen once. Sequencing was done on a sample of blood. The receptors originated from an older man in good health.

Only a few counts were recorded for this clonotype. The DNA for the CDR3 is TGCAGCGTCGGAGGATCTAGCGGGAGGTCCTCCTACAATGAGCAGTTCTTC. Residues: CSVGGSSGRSSYNEQFF. The chain employs TRBV29-1 and TRBJ2-1; 11 bases are a match to TRBD2. Germline V CDR1 and CDR2: SQVTM, ANQGSEA. Trimming took 6 bases from V and 0 from J; bases not matched to a gene: 10. The CDR3 runs to 17 residues.

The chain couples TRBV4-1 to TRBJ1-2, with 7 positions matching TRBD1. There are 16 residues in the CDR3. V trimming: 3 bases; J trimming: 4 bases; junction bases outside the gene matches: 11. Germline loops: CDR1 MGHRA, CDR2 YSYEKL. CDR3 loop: CASSHLDRDSGYGYTF. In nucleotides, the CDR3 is TGCGCCAGCAGCCACCTCGACAGGGACTCGGGCTATGGCTACACCTTC.

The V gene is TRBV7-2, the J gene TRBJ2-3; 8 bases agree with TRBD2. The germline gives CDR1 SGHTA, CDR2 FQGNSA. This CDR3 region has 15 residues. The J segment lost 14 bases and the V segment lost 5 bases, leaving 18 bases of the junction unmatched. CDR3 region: CASSPGGLGYRYAYF. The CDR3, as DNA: TGTGCCAGCAGCCCTGGGGGACTAGGATACAGATACGCGTATTTT.

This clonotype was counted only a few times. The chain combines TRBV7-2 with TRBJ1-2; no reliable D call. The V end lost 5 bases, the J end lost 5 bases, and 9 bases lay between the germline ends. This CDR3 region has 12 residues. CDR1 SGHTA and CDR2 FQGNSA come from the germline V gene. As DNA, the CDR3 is TGTGCCAGCAGCCCAGGCATATATGGCTACACCTTC. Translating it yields CASSPGIYGYTF.

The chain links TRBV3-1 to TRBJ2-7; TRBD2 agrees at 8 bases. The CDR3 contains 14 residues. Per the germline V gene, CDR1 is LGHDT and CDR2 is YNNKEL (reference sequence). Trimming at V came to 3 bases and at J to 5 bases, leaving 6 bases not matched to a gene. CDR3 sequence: CASSQRGANDEQYF. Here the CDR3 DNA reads TGTGCCAGCAGCCAGCGGGGGGCGAACGACGAGCAGTACTTC.

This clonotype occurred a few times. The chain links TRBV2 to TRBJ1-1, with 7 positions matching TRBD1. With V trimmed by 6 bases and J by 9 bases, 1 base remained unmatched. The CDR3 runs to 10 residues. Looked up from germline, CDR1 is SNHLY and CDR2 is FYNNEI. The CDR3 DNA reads TGTGCCAGCAGGGGACAGAAAGCTTTCTTT. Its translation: CASRGQKAFF. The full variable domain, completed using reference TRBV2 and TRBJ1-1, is EPEVTQTPSHQVTQMGQEVILRCVPISNHLYFYWYRQILGQKVEFLVSFYNNEISEKSEIFDDQFSVERPDGSNFTLKIRSTKLEDSAMYFCASRGQKAFFGQGTRLTVV.